The clone carrying this T cell receptor beta chain was picked up a small number of times. This sample is drawn from a study of T cells after yellow fever vaccination. Each CDR3 protein is one row after TCRdb ran MiXCR on the 5' RACE reads. Among 200,000 to 300,000 distinct CDR3 sequences listed, over 6.5% were seen once. Germline V gene lookup returns CDR1 SGHTA and CDR2 FQGNSA. V dropped 8 bases and J dropped 7; count of bases not matched to a gene: 8. This CDR3 comprises 14 residues. Source: CD4+ T cells sorted from PBMCs, taken on the day of the yellow fever booster vaccination. The rearrangement links TRBV7-2 to TRBJ2-6; 7 positions match TRBD2. The TCR was taken from a man under 40 who received the YFV17D yellow fever vaccine. The CDR3 DNA follows: TGTGCCAGCCGCCCGGGAGGAAACGCCAACGTCCTGACTTTC. Encoded protein: CASRPGGNANVLTF.